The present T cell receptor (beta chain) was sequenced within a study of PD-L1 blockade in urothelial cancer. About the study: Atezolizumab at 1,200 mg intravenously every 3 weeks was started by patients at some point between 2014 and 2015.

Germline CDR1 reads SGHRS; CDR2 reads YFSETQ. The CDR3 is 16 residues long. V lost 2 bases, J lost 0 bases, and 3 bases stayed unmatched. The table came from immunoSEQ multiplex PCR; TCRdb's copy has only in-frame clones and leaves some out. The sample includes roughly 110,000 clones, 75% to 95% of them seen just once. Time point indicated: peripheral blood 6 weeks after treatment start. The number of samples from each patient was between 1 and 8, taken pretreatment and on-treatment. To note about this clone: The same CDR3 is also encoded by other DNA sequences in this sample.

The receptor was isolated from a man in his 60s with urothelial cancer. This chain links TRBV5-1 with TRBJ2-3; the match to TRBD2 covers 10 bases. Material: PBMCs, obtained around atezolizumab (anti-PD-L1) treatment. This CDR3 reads CASSFLAGASTDTQYF. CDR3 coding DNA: TGCGCCAGCAGCTTCCTAGCGGGGGCAAGCACAGATACGCAGTATTTT.